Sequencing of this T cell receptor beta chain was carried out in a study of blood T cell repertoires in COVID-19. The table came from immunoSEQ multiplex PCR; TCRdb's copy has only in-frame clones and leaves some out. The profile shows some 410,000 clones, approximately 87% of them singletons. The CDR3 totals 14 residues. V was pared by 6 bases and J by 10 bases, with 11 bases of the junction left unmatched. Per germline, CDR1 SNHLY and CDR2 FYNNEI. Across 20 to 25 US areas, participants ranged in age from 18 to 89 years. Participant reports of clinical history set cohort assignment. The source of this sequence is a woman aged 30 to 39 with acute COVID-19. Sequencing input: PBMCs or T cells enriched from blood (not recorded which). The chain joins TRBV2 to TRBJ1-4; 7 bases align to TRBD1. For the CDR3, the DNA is TGTGCCAGCAGGGTGGACAGGTTCGCTGGAAAACTGTTTTTT. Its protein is CASRVDRFAGKLFF.